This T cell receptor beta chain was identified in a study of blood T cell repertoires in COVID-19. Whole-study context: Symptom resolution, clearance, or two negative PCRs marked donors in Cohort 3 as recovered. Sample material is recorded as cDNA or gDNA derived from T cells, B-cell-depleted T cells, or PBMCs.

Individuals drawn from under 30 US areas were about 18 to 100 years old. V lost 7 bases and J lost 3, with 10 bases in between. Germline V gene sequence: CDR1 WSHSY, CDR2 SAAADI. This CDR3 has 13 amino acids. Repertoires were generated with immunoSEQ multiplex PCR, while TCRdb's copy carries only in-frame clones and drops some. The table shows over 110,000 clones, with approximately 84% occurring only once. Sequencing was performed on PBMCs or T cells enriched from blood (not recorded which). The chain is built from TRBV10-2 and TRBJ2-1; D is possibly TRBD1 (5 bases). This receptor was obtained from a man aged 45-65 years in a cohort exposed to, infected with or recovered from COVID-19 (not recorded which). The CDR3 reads CASNADSYNEQFF. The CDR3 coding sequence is TGCGCCAGCAATGCCGACAGCTACAATGAGCAGTTCTTC.